This T cell receptor (beta chain) came from a study of cytomegalovirus exposure and HLA in healthy donors. The CDR3 runs to 18 residues. V was cut by 0 bases and J by 0 bases, with 18 bases left in between. From germline, CDR1 is LGHNT and CDR2 FRNRAP. The PCR made use of 60 Vbeta and 13 Jbeta primers. Per the original methods: Approximately 11 million shared chains were among around 80 million unique TCR beta chains counted in a later analysis. Measured with immunoSEQ multiplex PCR; TCRdb has only the in-frame clones, and not every one. V, J and clone size were drawn from that table, and D and trimming were deduced from the DNA. The sample's table shows 85,000 to 90,000 clones.

The material sequenced was PBMCs. The genes are TRBV12-5 and TRBJ2-7; weak D call: TRBD2 (6 bases). This TCR came from a man between 50 and 59 years old in good health and CMV-seropositive. DNA for the CDR3: TGTGCTAGTGGTTTGGTAATTGGTTCAGCGGGCAGCTCCTACGAGCAGTACTTC. Translated: CASGLVIGSAGSSYEQYF.